The 6 T cell receptor beta chains presented below share a single source sample, sequenced in a study of blood T cells in healthy people across ages. With a J-beta primer mix and a sample-barcoded 5' primer, a second PCR ran about 7 to 12 cycles. Using its own MiXCR run on the 5' RACE reads, TCRdb lists one record per CDR3 protein. The sample includes 850,000 to 1,100,000 distinct CDR3 sequences, under 40% seen only once; the top ten take about an eighth. Specimen: blood. These TCRs come from a man between 18 and 29 years old in good health.

This chain joins TRBV7-9 and TRBJ2-1; D may match TRBD1 or TRBD2 (5 bases each). V shed 7 bases and J shed 7 bases, with 23 bases lying between them. Germline V gives CDR1 SEHNR, CDR2 FQNEAQ (reference sequence). The length of the CDR3 is 16 residues. CDR3 bases: TGTGCCAGCACCAAGACCGGGACCCGGGGTAGGAATGAGCAGTTCTTC. It encodes CASTKTGTRGRNEQFF.

Only a few counts were recorded for this clonotype. This sequence joins TRBV7-9 and TRBJ2-5, with D possibly being TRBD2 (6 bases). The CDR3 totals 13 residues. CDR1 and CDR2 from the germline V gene are SEHNR and FQNEAQ (reference sequence). V was shortened by 6 bases and J by 3 bases, with 11 bases between the two germline ends. Here the CDR3 DNA reads TGTGCCAGCAGACTAGGGGAGGAAGAGACCCAGTACTTC. It is translated as CASRLGEEETQYF.

This clonotype showed up many times. It may be a read error: a sequence one base away is much more abundant. The J gene is TRBJ2-5, the V gene TRBV11-2; D is uncertain. V shed 0 bases and J shed 11 bases, with 16 bases lying between them. The germline V gene encodes CDR1 SGHAT and CDR2 FQNNGV. The CDR3 is made up of 14 amino acids. The CDR3 sequence is CASSLEFLHNEQYF. CDR3 DNA: TGTGCCAGCAGCTTAGAGTTTTTACACAATGAGCAGTACTTC. The full variable domain, in which reference TRBV11-2 and TRBJ2-5 provide the parts outside the CDR3, is EAGVAQSPRYKIIEKRQSVAFWCNPISGHATLYWYQQILGQGPKLLIQFQNNGVVDDSQLPKDRFSAERLKGVDSTLKIQPAKLEDSAVYLCASSLEFLHNEQYFGPGTRLLVL.

The chain has TRBV19 and TRBJ2-7, with D perhaps TRBD1 (6 bases). V lost 5 bases and J 0 bases, leaving 11 bases between the germline ends. The CDR3 is 14 residues long. Germline assignment: CDR1 LNHDA and CDR2 SQIVND (reference sequence). The CDR3 protein is CASSVQGVSYEQYF. In nucleotides, the CDR3 is TGTGCCAGTAGTGTACAGGGAGTCTCCTACGAGCAGTACTTC.

The V call is TRBV7-2, the J call TRBJ1-1; no clear D gene. Germline V gives CDR1 SGHTA, CDR2 FQGNSA. Trimming pared 5 bases from V and 4 bases from J, leaving 14 bases between. The CDR3 is 14 amino acids. The CDR3 DNA reads TGTGCCAGCAGCATCGGACCAGCGAGCACTGAAGCTTTCTTT. Protein product: CASSIGPASTEAFF. Combining the CDR3 with reference TRBV7-2 and TRBJ1-1 gives the whole variable domain GAGVSQSPSNKVTEKGKDVELRCDPISGHTALYWYRQSLGQGLEFLIYFQGNSAPDKSGLPSDRFSAERTGGSVSTLTIQRTQQEDSAVYLCASSIGPASTEAFFGQGTRLTVV.

The chain joins TRBV6-2 or TRBV6-3 to TRBJ2-7, with a tentative D call TRBD2 (6 bases). Per germline, CDR1 MNHEY and CDR2 SVGEGT. V gave up 0 bases and J gave up 7 bases, with 10 bases separating them. The CDR3 has 13 amino acids. CDR3 nucleotide sequence: TGTGCCAGCAGTTACTCACTAGCTAGTGAGCAGTACTTC. It is translated as CASSYSLASEQYF.